The present TCR beta chain was sequenced within a study of CD8 T cells in Susac syndrome. Overall study results and limits: The authors acknowledged that their TCR sequencing and HLA analysis involved a relatively small number of individuals.

Random hexamers were used to reverse transcribe an amount of about 0.45 to 1 ug RNA. An immunoSEQ multiplex PCR generated amplified TCR beta CDR3 products spanning 54 Vbeta and 13 Jbeta. TCRdb reanalysed the immunoSEQ multiplex PCR reads using MiXCR and keeps one entry per CDR3 protein. The sample carries 180,000 or so distinct CDR3 sequences, 85% to 95% recorded once. About this clonotype itself: Its antigen remains unknown.

TEMRA cells were FACS-enriched, while CD8+ and CD4+ T cells were negatively isolated. This CDR3 comprises 16 residues. The germline CDR1 and CDR2 sequences are SGHRS and YFSETQ. V trimming: 0 bases; J trimming: 5 bases; junction bases outside the gene matches: 7. Material: CD4+ T cells from PBMCs. The receptor was isolated from a human donor in good health. This rearrangement joins TRBV5-1 to TRBJ2-5, with 10 nucleotides matching TRBD2. CDR3 protein: CASSLGQLAGQETQYF. In nucleotides, the CDR3 is TGCGCCAGCAGCTTGGGTCAACTAGCGGGGCAGGAGACCCAGTACTTC.